This T cell receptor beta chain was sequenced during a study of blood T cell repertoires in COVID-19. TCRdb keeps only in-frame clones here, not all; method: immunoSEQ multiplex PCR. The sample shows around 140,000 clones, around 86% of them seen only once. This clone was seen many times. This CDR3 comprises 17 residues. Per germline, CDR1 MNHNS and CDR2 SASEGT. V was clipped by 3 bases and J by 6 bases, with 21 bases between them. The sequence derives from a woman aged 55-69 years with active or convalescent COVID-19. The gene calls are TRBV6-1 and TRBJ2-1; a weak D match, TRBD2 (6 bases). Sequences were obtained from peripheral blood. The CDR3 DNA follows: TGTGCCAGCAGTGAGGTGGTGACCGGGGGACCGGCCAATGAGCAGTTCTTC. It codes for CASSEVVTGGPANEQFF.